Below, one T cell receptor (beta chain) is given with its context. Its antigen remains unidentified. V was pared by 4 bases and J by 7 bases, with 13 bases between. Germline-derived CDR1 and CDR2 are SGHTA and FQGNSA. The CDR3 spans 13 residues. This specimen belongs to a study of CD8 T cells in ankylosing spondylitis. Generation of TCR beta libraries employed quantitative 5'-RACE incorporating molecular barcodes. TCRdb used MiXCR to reprocess the 5' RACE reads, holding one entry per CDR3 protein. This sample has over 400,000 distinct CDR3 sequences, with 20% to 30% found just once. Broader study findings: For ankylosing spondylitis blood, a TCR beta motif of 8 or 9 highly homologous variants appeared characteristic. Disease-linked clones, CD8+, were relatively rare in peripheral blood.

This TCR derives from a male donor with ankylosing spondylitis. The chain has TRBV7-2 and TRBJ1-2; D not certain. Input material: blood, either unsorted or a sorted T cell fraction (not recorded which). CDR3 loop: CASSSAFLGGYTF. For the CDR3, the DNA is TGTGCCAGCAGCTCCGCCTTTTTGGGTGGCTACACCTTC.